This TCR beta chain came from a study of chemoradiotherapy in HPV16-positive cancers. The repertoire was sequenced with immunoSEQ multiplex PCR; TCRdb's copy has only in-frame clones and lacks some. The repertoire holds some 12,000 clones, with about three quarters as singletons. The source of this sequence is a human donor with HPV-associated anogenital cancer. The specimen was taken from a patient who underwent chemoradiotherapy.

The CDR3: CASHDGLETQYF. The CDR3 DNA reads as TGCGCCAGCCACGACGGACTGGAGACCCAGTACTTC. V gene TRBV5-1 combines with J gene TRBJ2-5; weak D call: TRBD2 (5 bases). Germline loops: CDR1 SGHRS, CDR2 YFSETQ. Deletions cut 7 bases from V and 5 bases from J, with 12 bases between. The CDR3 loop spans 12 amino acids.